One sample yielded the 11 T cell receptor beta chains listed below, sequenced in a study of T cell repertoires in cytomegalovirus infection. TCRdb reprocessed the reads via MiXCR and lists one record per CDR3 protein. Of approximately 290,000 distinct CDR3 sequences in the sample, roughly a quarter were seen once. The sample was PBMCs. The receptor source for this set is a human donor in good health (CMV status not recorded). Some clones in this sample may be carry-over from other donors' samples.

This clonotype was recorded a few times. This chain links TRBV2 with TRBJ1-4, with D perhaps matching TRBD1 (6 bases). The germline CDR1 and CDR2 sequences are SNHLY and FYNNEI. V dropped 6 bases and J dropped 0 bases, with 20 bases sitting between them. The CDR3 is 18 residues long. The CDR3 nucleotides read TGTGCCAGCAGACCTCACAGGGCGCCCAGCACAACTAATGAAAAACTGTTTTTT. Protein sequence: CASRPHRAPSTTNEKLFF.

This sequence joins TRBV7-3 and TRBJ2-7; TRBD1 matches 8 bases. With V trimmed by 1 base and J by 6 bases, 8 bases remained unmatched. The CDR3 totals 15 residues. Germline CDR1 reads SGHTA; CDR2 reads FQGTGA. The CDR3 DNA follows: TGTGCCAGCAGCTTAAGTTCGGGACAGGCTGGCGAGCAGTACTTC. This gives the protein CASSLSSGQAGEQYF.

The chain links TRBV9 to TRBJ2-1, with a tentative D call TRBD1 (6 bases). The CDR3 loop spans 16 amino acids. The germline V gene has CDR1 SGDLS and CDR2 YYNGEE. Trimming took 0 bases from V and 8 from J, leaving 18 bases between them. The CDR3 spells CASSVDGPQGIDEQFF. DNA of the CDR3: TGTGCCAGCAGCGTAGACGGGCCGCAGGGGATCGATGAGCAGTTCTTC.

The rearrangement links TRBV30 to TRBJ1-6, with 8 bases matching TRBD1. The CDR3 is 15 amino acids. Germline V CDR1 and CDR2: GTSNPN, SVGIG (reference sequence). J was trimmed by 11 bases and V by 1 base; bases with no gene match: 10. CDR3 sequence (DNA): TGTGCCTGGAGTGCCTGGACAGGGTCAAGGGCACCCCTCCACTTT. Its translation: CAWSAWTGSRAPLHF.

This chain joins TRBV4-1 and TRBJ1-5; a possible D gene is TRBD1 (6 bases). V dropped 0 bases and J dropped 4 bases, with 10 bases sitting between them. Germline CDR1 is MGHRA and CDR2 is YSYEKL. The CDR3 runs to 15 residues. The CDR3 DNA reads TGCGCCAGCAGCCAAGACGGGCAGGGGAATCAGCCCCAGCATTTT. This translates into CASSQDGQGNQPQHF.

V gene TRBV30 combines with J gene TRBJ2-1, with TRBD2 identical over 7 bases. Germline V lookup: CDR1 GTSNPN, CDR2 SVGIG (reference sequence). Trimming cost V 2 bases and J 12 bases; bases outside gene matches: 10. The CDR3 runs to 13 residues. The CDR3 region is CAWSTVAGSGQFF. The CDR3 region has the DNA TGTGCCTGGAGTACGGTAGCGGGTTCAGGGCAGTTCTTC.

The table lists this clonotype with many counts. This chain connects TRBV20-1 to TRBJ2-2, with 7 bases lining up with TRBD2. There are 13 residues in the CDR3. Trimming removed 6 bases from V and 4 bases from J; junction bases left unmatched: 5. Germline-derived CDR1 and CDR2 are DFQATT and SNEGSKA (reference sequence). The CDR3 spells CSATRGTTGELFF. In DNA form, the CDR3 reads TGCAGTGCGACGCGGGGGACCACCGGGGAGCTGTTTTTT.

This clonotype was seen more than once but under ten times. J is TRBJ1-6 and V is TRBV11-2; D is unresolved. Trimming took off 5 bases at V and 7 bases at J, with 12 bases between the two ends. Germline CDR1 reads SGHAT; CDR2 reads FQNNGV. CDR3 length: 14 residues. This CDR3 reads CASSPTGPNSPLHF. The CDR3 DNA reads TGTGCCAGCAGCCCTACCGGGCCCAATTCACCCCTCCACTTT.

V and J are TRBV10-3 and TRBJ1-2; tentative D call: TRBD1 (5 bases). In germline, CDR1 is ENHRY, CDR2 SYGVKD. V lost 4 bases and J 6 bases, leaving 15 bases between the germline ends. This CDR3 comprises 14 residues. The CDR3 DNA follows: TGTGCCATCAGTGTTGGAGGGGACTCAGATGGCTACACCTTC. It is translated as CAISVGGDSDGYTF.

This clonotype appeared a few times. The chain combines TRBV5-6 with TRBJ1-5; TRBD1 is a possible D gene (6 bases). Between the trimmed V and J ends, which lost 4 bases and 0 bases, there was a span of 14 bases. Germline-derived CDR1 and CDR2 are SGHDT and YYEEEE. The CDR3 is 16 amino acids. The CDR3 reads CASSRLGGDSNQPQHF. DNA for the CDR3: TGTGCCAGCAGCCGTTTGGGGGGCGATAGCAATCAGCCCCAGCATTTT.

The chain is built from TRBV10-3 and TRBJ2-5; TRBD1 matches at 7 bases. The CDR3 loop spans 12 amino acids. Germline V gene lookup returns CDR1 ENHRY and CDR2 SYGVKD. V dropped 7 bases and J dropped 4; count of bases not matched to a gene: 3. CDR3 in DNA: TGTGCCATCAATCCAGGGGGAGAGACCCAGTACTTC. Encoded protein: CAINPGGETQYF.